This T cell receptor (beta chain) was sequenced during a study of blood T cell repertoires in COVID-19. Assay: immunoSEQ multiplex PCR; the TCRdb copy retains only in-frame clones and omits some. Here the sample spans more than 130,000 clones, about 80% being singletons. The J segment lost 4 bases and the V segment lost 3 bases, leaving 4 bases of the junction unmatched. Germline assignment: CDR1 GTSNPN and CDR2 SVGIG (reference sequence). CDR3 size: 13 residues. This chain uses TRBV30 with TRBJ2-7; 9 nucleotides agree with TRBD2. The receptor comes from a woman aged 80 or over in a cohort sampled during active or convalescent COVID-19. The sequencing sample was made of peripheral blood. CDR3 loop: CAWRRRGGYEQYF. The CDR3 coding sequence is TGTGCCTGGAGAAGGCGGGGGGGGTACGAGCAGTACTTC.